This T cell receptor (beta chain) appears in the sequencing data of a study of radiotherapy plus CTLA-4 blockade in lung cancer. TCRdb keeps only in-frame clones here, not all; method: immunoSEQ multiplex PCR. The table includes more than 60,000 clones, around 76% detected once. The J segment lost 5 bases and the V segment lost 2 bases, leaving 5 bases of the junction unmatched. Germline V gives CDR1 SGHTA, CDR2 FQGTGA. CDR3 length: 16 amino acids. The sequenced sample was peripheral blood, obtained from a patient treated with radiotherapy plus ipilimumab. The clonotype comes from a human donor with non-small cell lung cancer who had a complete response to radiotherapy plus ipilimumab. This rearrangement joins TRBV7-3 to TRBJ2-3, with 12 positions matching TRBD2. This CDR3 is CASSLQASGRGDTQYF. CDR3 sequence (DNA): TGTGCCAGCAGCTTACAGGCTAGCGGGAGGGGAGATACGCAGTATTTT.